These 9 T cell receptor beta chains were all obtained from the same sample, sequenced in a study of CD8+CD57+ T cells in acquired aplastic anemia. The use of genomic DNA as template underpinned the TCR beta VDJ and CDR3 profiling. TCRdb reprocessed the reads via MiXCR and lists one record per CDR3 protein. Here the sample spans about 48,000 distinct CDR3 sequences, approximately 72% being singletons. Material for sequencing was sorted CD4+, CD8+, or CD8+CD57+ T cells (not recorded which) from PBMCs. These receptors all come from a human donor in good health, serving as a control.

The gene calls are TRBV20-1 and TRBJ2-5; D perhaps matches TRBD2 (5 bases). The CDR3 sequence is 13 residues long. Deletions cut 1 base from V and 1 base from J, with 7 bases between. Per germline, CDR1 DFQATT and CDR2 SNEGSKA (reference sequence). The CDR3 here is CSARATTQETQYF. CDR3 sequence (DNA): TGCAGTGCTAGAGCGACTACCCAAGAGACCCAGTACTTC.

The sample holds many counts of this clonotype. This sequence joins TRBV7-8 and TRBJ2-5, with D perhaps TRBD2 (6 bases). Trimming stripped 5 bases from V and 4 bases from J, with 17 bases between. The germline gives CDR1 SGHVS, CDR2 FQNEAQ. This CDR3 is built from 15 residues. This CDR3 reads CASSPGERVGETQYF. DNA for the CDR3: TGTGCCAGCAGCCCCGGAGAGCGGGTTGGAGAGACCCAGTACTTC.

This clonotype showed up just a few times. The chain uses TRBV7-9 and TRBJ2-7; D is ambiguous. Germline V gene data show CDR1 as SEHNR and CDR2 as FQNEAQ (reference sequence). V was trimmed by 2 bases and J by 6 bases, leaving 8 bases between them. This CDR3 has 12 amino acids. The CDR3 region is CASSLLGPEQYF. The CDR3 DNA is TGTGCCAGCAGCTTACTGGGCCCCGAGCAGTACTTC.

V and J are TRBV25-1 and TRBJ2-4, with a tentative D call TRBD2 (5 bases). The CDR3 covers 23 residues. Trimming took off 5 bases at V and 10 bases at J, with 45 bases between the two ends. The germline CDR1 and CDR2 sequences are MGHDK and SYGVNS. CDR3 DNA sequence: TGTGCCAGCAGTCGTAAACGCGGGTCCTTTCTTTTTCCTTCCGTCCTCCCAAAAGGGATTCAGTACTTC. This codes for CASSRKRGSFLFPSVLPKGIQYF.

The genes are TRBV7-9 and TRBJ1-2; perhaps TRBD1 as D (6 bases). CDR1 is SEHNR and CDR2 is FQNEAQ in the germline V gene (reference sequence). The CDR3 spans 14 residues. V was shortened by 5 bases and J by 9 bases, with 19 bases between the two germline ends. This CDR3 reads CASSTIQGVGSYTF. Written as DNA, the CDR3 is TGTGCCAGCAGCACCATACAGGGCGTTGGTAGCTACACCTTC.

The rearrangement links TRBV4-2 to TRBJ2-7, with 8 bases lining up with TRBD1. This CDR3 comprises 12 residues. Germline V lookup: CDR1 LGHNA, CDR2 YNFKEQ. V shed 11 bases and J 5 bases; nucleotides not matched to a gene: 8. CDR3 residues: CAWRTGTHEQYF. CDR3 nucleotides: TGTGCCTGGCGGACAGGGACCCACGAGCAGTACTTC.

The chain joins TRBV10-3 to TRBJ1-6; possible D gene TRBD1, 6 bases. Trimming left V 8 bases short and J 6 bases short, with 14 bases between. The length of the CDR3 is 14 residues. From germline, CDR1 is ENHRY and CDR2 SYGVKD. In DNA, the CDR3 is TGTGCCATCGGGGGTGGGGGGGCTAATTCACCCCTCCACTTT. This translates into CAIGGGGANSPLHF.

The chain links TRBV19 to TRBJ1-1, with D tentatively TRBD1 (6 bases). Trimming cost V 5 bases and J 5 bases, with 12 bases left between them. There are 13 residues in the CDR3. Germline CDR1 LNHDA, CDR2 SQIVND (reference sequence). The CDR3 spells CASSGGRETEAFF. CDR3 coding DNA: TGTGCCAGTAGTGGGGGGCGAGAAACTGAAGCTTTCTTT.

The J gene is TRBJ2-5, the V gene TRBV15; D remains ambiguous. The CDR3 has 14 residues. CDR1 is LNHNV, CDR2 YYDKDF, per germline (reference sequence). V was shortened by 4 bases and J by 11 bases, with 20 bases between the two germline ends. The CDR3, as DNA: TGTGCCACCAGCAAGGACGTGGTATACAATGAGCAGTACTTC. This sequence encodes CATSKDVVYNEQYF.